The T cell receptor (beta chain) described here comes from a study of T cell repertoires in cytomegalovirus infection (dated by TCRdb to about 2019). Background for the entire study: The peptide stimulations were aimed at well-studied HLA-B-restricted epitopes as well as recently identified HLA-C-restricted CMV epitopes, whose presentation resists viral immunomodulation. Donor HLA type was relevant to the analysis, as public TCR beta signatures indicated carriage of CMV infection together with the matching HLA type. The investigation overall reported the following: Cumulative frequency of public TCR beta family members discriminated carriers of CMV infection plus the relevant HLA type in this cohort and an independent roughly 320-donor cohort. The ex vivo response was dominated by HLA-C-restricted CMV-specific TCR beta clonotypes, which also provided the single most frequent clonotype in two of eight donors.

Reads for this sample came from an Illumina HiSeq 1500. The public reads were quality trimmed at Q25 with fastp and then assembled into clones with MiXCR by TCRdb, keeping productive beta chains. Rows are unified per CDR3 protein, each entry keeping the most common DNA and genes. This sample comprises roughly 920,000 distinct CDR3 sequences, roughly 31% of them detected only once. Clones ranked in the top ten supply about 14% of the sample. The treatment or condition label for this specimen denotes: in vitro stimulation with specific CMV peptide epitopes to enrich CMV-specific T cells. With respect to this clonotype: It has no known antigen specificity. The input lacks base qualities; no much larger clone sits a single base away.

Reading the germline V gene gives CDR1 MNHEY and CDR2 SVGEGT. From the cysteine through the phenylalanine, the CDR3 covers 17 amino acids. Only CDR3 DNA remains: 51 bases, in frame from the first base. Trimming removed 6 bases from V and 5 bases from J, leaving 23 bases between the germline ends. The source was cultured CD8+ T cells from PBMCs, collected from culture after CMV antigen stimulation. The sequence was collected from a human donor in good health (CMV status not recorded). Some clones in this sample may be carry-over from other donors' samples. The chain uses TRBV6-2 or TRBV6-3 and TRBJ1-5, and possibly TRBD1, on 6 matching bases. The CDR3 sequence is CASRFLIRRTADQPQHF. The nucleotide sequence is given as TGTGCCAGCAGATTCCTTATCCGCCGGACAGCCGATCAGCCCCAGCATTTT.